Presented here are 21 T cell receptor beta chains from one specimen sequenced in a study of response to subunit inactivated influenza vaccine. TCRdb itself ran the RT-PCR reads through MiXCR, one entry per CDR3 protein. The sample lists some 850,000 distinct CDR3 sequences, roughly 18% occurring once. Sequenced here: PBMCs from blood, sampled less than 6 days after vaccination. The source of these receptors is a man in his forties or fifties who received an inactivated influenza vaccine.

V usage is TRBV19 and J usage is TRBJ1-1; D ambiguous. The V gene's germline CDR1 is LNHDA and CDR2 SQIVND (reference sequence). V was cut by 3 bases and J by 1 base, with 9 bases left in between. The CDR3 spans 14 residues. CDR3 protein: CASSMPLRNTEAFF. The CDR3 nucleotides read TGTGCCAGTAGTATGCCCCTGAGGAACACTGAAGCTTTCTTT. Using reference TRBV19 and TRBJ1-1 for the parts outside the CDR3, the full variable domain is DGGITQSPKYLFRKEGQNVTLSCEQNLNHDAMYWYRQDPGQGLRLIYYSQIVNDFQKGDIAEGYSVSREKKESFPLTVTSAQKNPTAFYLCASSMPLRNTEAFFGQGTRLTVV.

This clonotype has more than one count but fewer than ten. This rearrangement joins TRBV24-1 to TRBJ2-2; D possibly corresponds to TRBD1 (6 bases). Germline-derived CDR1 and CDR2 are KGHDR and SFDVKD. Trimming left V 3 bases short and J 6 bases short, with 13 bases between. This CDR3 is 15 amino acids long. For the CDR3, the DNA is TGTGCCACCAGTGATCCGACAGGATTAGCCGGGGAGCTGTTTTTT. Amino acid sequence: CATSDPTGLAGELFF.

This clonotype has a handful of counts. The CDR3 protein is CSRKGSYEQYF. In DNA form, the CDR3 reads TGCAGCCGAAAGGGCTCCTACGAGCAGTACTTC. V and J are TRBV29-1 and TRBJ2-7, with D hard to call. Trimming stripped 8 bases from V and 0 bases from J, with 8 bases between. Germline V gene sequence: CDR1 SQVTM, CDR2 ANQGSEA. The CDR3 is made up of 11 amino acids.

The chain employs TRBV20-1 and TRBJ1-5; D call uncertain. Germline assignment: CDR1 DFQATT and CDR2 SNEGSKA (reference sequence). Trimming cost V 3 bases and J 7 bases, with 16 bases left between them. This CDR3 has 14 residues. CDR3: CSASKPLGDQPQHF. CDR3 DNA: TGCAGTGCTAGTAAACCTCTGGGCGACCAGCCCCAGCATTTT.

This clonotype was detected only a few times. The chain links TRBV20-1 to TRBJ2-2; D possibly uses TRBD1 or TRBD2 (5 bases each). V lost 4 bases to trimming and J lost 3 bases, with 15 bases between them. Germline assignment: CDR1 DFQATT and CDR2 SNEGSKA (reference sequence). CDR3 size: 15 residues. Written as DNA, the CDR3 is TGCAGTGCTAATGTACCGGGACGGGACACCGGGGAGCTGTTTTTT. Translated, it gives CSANVPGRDTGELFF.

There are a few counts of this clonotype. The rearrangement links TRBV7-2 to TRBJ2-1; D is unresolved. The CDR3 extends over 13 amino acids. Germline V gene lookup returns CDR1 SGHTA and CDR2 FQGNSA. V lost 1 base to trimming and J lost 7 bases, with 8 bases between them. CDR3 sequence (DNA): TGTGCCAGCAGCTTAGTTCCCAGGAATGAGCAGTTCTTC. Translation gives CASSLVPRNEQFF. Based on the CDR3 plus reference TRBV7-2 and TRBJ2-1, the full variable domain is GAGVSQSPSNKVTEKGKDVELRCDPISGHTALYWYRQSLGQGLEFLIYFQGNSAPDKSGLPSDRFSAERTGGSVSTLTIQRTQQEDSAVYLCASSLVPRNEQFFGPGTRLTVL.

V is TRBV18 and J is TRBJ2-1, with D perhaps given as TRBD1 or TRBD2 (5 bases each). Trimming pared 6 bases from V and 7 bases from J, leaving 13 bases between. The CDR3 is 13 amino acids. Germline-derived CDR1 and CDR2 are KGHSH and LQKENI. CDR3 sequence: CASSGAAINEQFF. The CDR3 bases are TGTGCCAGCTCCGGGGCTGCGATAAATGAGCAGTTCTTC.

V is TRBV2 and J is TRBJ2-3; 10 nucleotides align to TRBD2. Germline assignment: CDR1 SNHLY and CDR2 FYNNEI. V lost 5 bases to trimming and J lost 3 bases; unmatched junction nucleotides: 14. CDR3 length: 18 amino acids. The CDR3 DNA sequence: TGTGCCAGCAGTCGAATAGCGGGGGGCTCCCCCAGAACAGATACGCAGTATTTT. This sequence encodes CASSRIAGGSPRTDTQYF.

Only a few counts were recorded for this clonotype. This sequence joins TRBV7-6 and TRBJ1-3; no definite D call. Deletions cut 5 bases from V and 0 bases from J, with 17 bases between. This CDR3 is 17 amino acids long. Germline CDR1 reads SGHVS; CDR2 reads FNYEAQ. The CDR3 region is CASSDSDRSYSGNTIYF. For the CDR3, the DNA is TGTGCCAGCAGCGACTCGGACCGCTCTTACTCTGGAAACACCATATATTTT.

Only a few counts were recorded for this clonotype. V usage is TRBV29-1 and J usage is TRBJ2-1; weak D call: TRBD2 (6 bases). With 7 bases removed from V and 4 bases from J, the gap between germline ends came to 11 bases. Germline assignment: CDR1 SQVTM and CDR2 ANQGSEA. The CDR3 runs 12 residues. CDR3 bases: TGCAGCGGATCCGGGAGTTACAATGAGCAGTTCTTC. Translating it yields CSGSGSYNEQFF.

In its sample, this clonotype was seen a few times. The chain is built from TRBV7-2 and TRBJ2-5; either TRBD1 or TRBD2 may fit D (6 bases each). CDR1 and CDR2 (germline): SGHTA, FQGNSA. V shed 2 bases and J shed 5 bases, with 12 bases lying between them. The length of the CDR3 is 14 residues. The CDR3 coding sequence is TGTGCCAGCAGCTTAATGGGGGCGGGGGAGACCCAGTACTTC. Amino acids: CASSLMGAGETQYF.

This clonotype was counted only a few times. The CDR3 region is CSARVAGATGTFF. CDR3 coding DNA: TGCAGTGCTAGAGTTGCCGGGGCCACAGGCACTTTCTTT. V is TRBV20-1 and J is TRBJ1-1; weak D call: TRBD1 (5 bases). The CDR3 sequence is 13 residues long. V was pared by 1 base and J by 12 bases, with 18 bases between. Germline-derived CDR1 and CDR2 are DFQATT and SNEGSKA (reference sequence).

This rearrangement joins TRBV2 to TRBJ1-1; no clear D gene. The CDR3 has 14 amino acids. Trimming pared 6 bases from V and 8 bases from J, leaving 19 bases between. Germline V gives CDR1 SNHLY, CDR2 FYNNEI. The CDR3 coding sequence is TGTGCCAGCAGGAGAGGGTACGCTCCCCTCGAAGCTTTCTTT. This gives the protein CASRRGYAPLEAFF.

This clonotype was counted between two and nine times. CDR3 loop: CASSLEYGRGPQHF. The CDR3 DNA is TGCGCCAGCAGCTTGGAGTATGGGCGGGGGCCCCAGCATTTT. V usage is TRBV5-1 and J usage is TRBJ1-5; D remains ambiguous. The CDR3 length is 14 residues. V was trimmed by 0 bases and J by 9 bases, leaving 13 bases between them. Looked up from germline, CDR1 is SGHRS and CDR2 is YFSETQ.

This clonotype was recorded many times. The CDR3 nucleotides read TGTGCCATCAGTGAGTCGGACAGGGAGGGTCAGCCCCAGCATTTT. Translated, it gives CAISESDREGQPQHF. The chain combines TRBV10-3 with TRBJ1-5; TRBD1 matches at 8 bases. Germline trimming cut 0 bases from V and 6 bases from J; bases unmatched to any gene: 4. The CDR3 totals 15 residues. Per the germline V gene, CDR1 is ENHRY and CDR2 is SYGVKD.

The gene calls are TRBV5-1 and TRBJ2-7; D call uncertain. Trimming stripped 0 bases from V and 4 bases from J, with 11 bases between. The CDR3 is 14 amino acids. Germline V lookup: CDR1 SGHRS, CDR2 YFSETQ. CDR3 loop: CASSLGGTQYEQYF. For the CDR3, the DNA is TGCGCCAGCAGCTTGGGAGGAACCCAGTACGAGCAGTACTTC.

V gene TRBV20-1 combines with J gene TRBJ2-3; 14 bases agree with TRBD2. The length of the CDR3 is 15 residues. The J segment lost 6 bases and the V segment lost 3 bases, leaving 5 bases of the junction unmatched. From germline, CDR1 is DFQATT and CDR2 SNEGSKA (reference sequence). The CDR3 loop reads CSASGLAGGFDTQYF. DNA of the CDR3: TGCAGTGCTAGTGGACTAGCGGGGGGTTTCGATACGCAGTATTTT.

The chain uses TRBV6-5 and TRBJ2-1; TRBD1 aligns across 7 bases. There are 16 residues in the CDR3. J was trimmed by 3 bases and V by 0 bases; bases with no gene match: 5. In germline, CDR1 is MNHEY, CDR2 SVGAGI. The CDR3 spells CASSYSRQGIYNEQFF. CDR3 bases: TGTGCCAGCAGTTACTCTCGACAGGGTATCTACAATGAGCAGTTCTTC.

This clonotype was seen a handful of times. J is TRBJ2-2 and V is TRBV6-1, with a possible D match to TRBD1 (6 bases). The CDR3 is 16 residues long. Germline V gene lookup returns CDR1 MNHNS and CDR2 SASEGT. Trimming removed 8 bases from V and 1 base from J, with 17 bases in between. CDR3 amino acids: CASPIHRTVNTGELFF. The DNA for the CDR3 is TGTGCCAGCCCCATCCATAGGACAGTGAACACCGGGGAGCTGTTTTTT.

V gene TRBV29-1 combines with J gene TRBJ2-7; the D call may be TRBD1 or TRBD2 (5 bases each). The CDR3 totals 15 residues. V lost 1 base and J lost 6, with 19 bases in between. Germline-derived CDR1 and CDR2 are SQVTM and ANQGSEA. CDR3: CSVEVGGAGIGEQYF. In nucleotides, the CDR3 is TGCAGCGTTGAAGTTGGGGGAGCCGGAATTGGCGAGCAGTACTTC.

This clonotype showed up just a few times. The rearrangement joins TRBV20-1 to TRBJ2-1, with TRBD2 matching over 10 bases. Germline trimming cut 1 base from V and 9 bases from J; bases unmatched to any gene: 6. Germline loops: CDR1 DFQATT, CDR2 SNEGSKA (reference sequence). The CDR3 covers 14 residues. CDR3 in DNA: TGCAGTGCTAGAGGGTTAGCGGGGGGCATTGAGCAGTTCTTC. This sequence encodes CSARGLAGGIEQFF.